This TCR beta chain stems from a study of blood T cell repertoires in COVID-19. Whole-study context: Sample material is recorded as cDNA or gDNA derived from T cells, B-cell-depleted T cells, or PBMCs.

The cohort comprised adults aged roughly 18 to 95 years residing in 24 US areas. TCRdb's table, derived via immunoSEQ multiplex PCR, lists solely in-frame clones and lacks some. The profile shows 310,000 or so clones, nearly 90% of them singletons. From germline, CDR1 is KGHSY and CDR2 FQNENV. V was clipped by 3 bases and J by 0 bases; unmatched bases: 15. The CDR3 totals 19 residues. The sequencing input was PBMCs or T cells enriched from blood (not recorded which). The gene calls are TRBV16 and TRBJ2-3, with TRBD2 matching 7 bases. The sequence came from a woman aged 25 to 39 who had recovered from COVID-19. The CDR3: CASSQLALGGGASTDTQYF. DNA for the CDR3: TGTGCCAGCAGCCAGCTTGCACTCGGCGGGGGAGCGAGCACAGATACGCAGTATTTT.